These T cell receptor beta chains were read from a single sample in a study of shared clonotypes between healthy human individuals. Profiling relied on immunoSEQ multiplex PCR, and the TCRdb table lists in-frame clones only, not all of them. The data hold about 2,200,000 clones, with 93% observed a single time. The material sequenced was naive CD8+ T cells from PBMCs. These receptors originate from a man younger than 30 in good health. Some clones in this sample may be carry-over from other donors' samples. The CDR3 runs from the conserved cysteine through the conserved F or W. A D gene is named only where the DNA matches it firmly. Not all rows give a size; the values are once, few, many and, for expanded clones, a class.

NA	TRBD1	TRBJ1-2	TRBV12-5	CASGPMTTGFGAYGYTF	TGTGCTAGTGGTCCCATGACGACAGGGTTTGGGGCTTATGGCTACACCTTC
NA	NA	TRBJ1-2	TRBV25-1	CASSDAGALYGYTF	TGTGCCAGCAGTGATGCAGGGGCCCTCTATGGCTACACCTTC
NA	NA	TRBJ2-3	TRBV6-1	CASKSLVGDTQYF	TGTGCCAGCAAATCCCTCGTGGGGGATACGCAGTATTTT
NA	TRBD2	TRBJ2-7	TRBV4-2	CASSQETSAYEQYF	TGTGCCAGCAGCCAAGAAACTAGCGCCTACGAGCAGTACTTC
NA	TRBD2	TRBJ2-1	TRBV6-6	CASSLLGREAYNEQFF	TGTGCCAGCAGTTTACTCGGGCGGGAGGCGTACAATGAGCAGTTCTTC
NA	TRBD1	TRBJ1-2	TRBV30	CAWNNLRQGSF	TGTGCCTGGAATAACCTAAGACAGGGATCTTTC
NA	TRBD1	TRBJ2-7	TRBV9	CASSVGDRGPGGEQYF	TGTGCCAGCAGCGTCGGAGACAGGGGGCCAGGGGGCGAGCAGTACTTC
NA	TRBD2	TRBJ2-7	TRBV11-3	CASSNREGWEQYF	TGTGCCAGCAGCAACCGGGAGGGTTGGGAGCAGTACTTC
once	NA	TRBJ2-1	TRBV7-9	CASRPTGSYNEQFF	TGTGCCAGCCGACCGACGGGCTCCTACAATGAGCAGTTCTTC
NA	TRBD1	TRBJ1-1	TRBV28	CATGQGVQIAEAFF	TGTGCCACCGGACAGGGTGTCCAAATTGCTGAAGCTTTCTTT
NA	NA	TRBJ1-5	TRBV23-1	CASRSAPTVQSGYQPQHF	TGCGCCAGCAGATCTGCCCCGACAGTCCAGTCTGGGTATCAGCCCCAGCATTTT
NA	TRBD1	TRBJ1-2	TRBV7-9	CASSGTGGDANYGYTF	TGTGCCAGCAGTGGGACAGGGGGCGATGCTAACTATGGCTACACCTTC
NA	NA	TRBJ1-3	TRBV5-5	CASSPSPGFEWSGNTIYF	TGTGCCAGCAGCCCATCCCCTGGGTTCGAATGGTCTGGAAACACCATATATTTT
NA	TRBD2	TRBJ2-7	TRBV4-2	CASSQVRLADLYEQYF	TGTGCCAGCAGCCAGGTCCGACTAGCGGACCTATACGAGCAGTACTTC
NA	NA	TRBJ1-6	TRBV25-1	CASSDPTESSYNSPLHF	TGTGCCAGCAGTGACCCGACGGAGAGCTCCTATAATTCACCCCTCCACTTT
NA	NA	TRBJ2-1	TRBV5-4	CASSPRTRWNEQFF	TGTGCCAGCAGCCCACGGACTCGGTGGAATGAGCAGTTCTTC
NA	NA	TRBJ2-5	TRBV7-9	CASSPLIGGYQETQYF	TGTGCCAGCAGCCCCCTTATTGGAGGGTACCAAGAGACCCAGTACTTC
NA	NA	TRBJ1-2	TRBV28	CASEMGDYGYTF	TGTGCCAGTGAGATGGGGGACTATGGCTACACCTTC
NA	TRBD1	TRBJ2-1	TRBV7-2	CASSLPGQGPHNEQFF	TGTGCCAGCAGCCTACCGGGACAGGGGCCACACAATGAGCAGTTCTTC
NA	NA	TRBJ1-6	TRBV4-1	CASTGGGSSPLHF	TGCGCCAGCACCGGGGGTGGATCTTCACCCCTCCACTTT
NA	NA	TRBJ1-2	TRBV11-3	CASSLGGAANYGYTF	TGTGCCAGCAGCTTAGGCGGTGCAGCTAACTATGGCTACACCTTC
NA	NA	TRBJ2-7	TRBV27	CASSLVPGKSYEQYF	TGTGCCAGCAGTCTCGTCCCGGGAAAATCCTACGAGCAGTACTTC
NA	NA	TRBJ1-5	TRBV19	CASSDGGRPQHF	TGTGCCAGTTCGGACGGAGGTAGGCCCCAGCATTTT
NA	NA	TRBJ1-5	TRBV7-8	CASSLETASNQPQHF	TGTGCCAGCAGCTTAGAAACCGCCAGCAATCAGCCCCAGCATTTT
NA	TRBD2	TRBJ2-1	TRBV5-1	CASSQTSGGSYNEQFF	TGCGCCAGCAGCCAAACTAGCGGGGGCTCATACAATGAGCAGTTCTTC
NA	NA	TRBJ1-4	TRBV27	CASSLEGGREKLFF	TGTGCCAGCAGTTTAGAAGGGGGTAGAGAAAAACTGTTTTTT
NA	TRBD2	TRBJ2-7	TRBV6-5	CASRAPTSVYEQYF	TGTGCCAGCAGAGCCCCGACTAGCGTTTACGAGCAGTACTTC
NA	TRBD1	TRBJ1-5	TRBV27	CASSPTTGRNQPQHF	TGTGCCAGCAGTCCGACGACAGGGCGAAATCAGCCCCAGCATTTT
NA	NA	TRBJ1-1	TRBV5-5	CASSLAGATEAFF	TGTGCCAGCAGCTTGGCAGGAGCCACTGAAGCTTTCTTT
NA	NA	TRBJ1-1	TRBV29-1	CSVEANLNTEAFF	TGCAGCGTTGAGGCCAATTTGAACACTGAAGCTTTCTTT
NA	NA	TRBJ2-7	TRBV6-1	CASSYSEQYF	TGTGCCAGCAGTTATAGCGAGCAGTACTTC
once	NA	TRBJ1-1	TRBV6-5	CASSYIGNLETEAFF	TGTGCCAGCAGTTACATTGGGAACCTTGAAACTGAAGCTTTCTTT
NA	NA	TRBJ2-7	TRBV4-3	CASSQVYSSSYEQYF	TGCGCCAGCAGCCAAGTTTACTCCAGCTCCTACGAGCAGTACTTC
NA	NA	TRBJ1-1	TRBV29-1	CSVFDRGNTEAFF	TGCAGCGTTTTTGACAGAGGGAACACTGAAGCTTTCTTT